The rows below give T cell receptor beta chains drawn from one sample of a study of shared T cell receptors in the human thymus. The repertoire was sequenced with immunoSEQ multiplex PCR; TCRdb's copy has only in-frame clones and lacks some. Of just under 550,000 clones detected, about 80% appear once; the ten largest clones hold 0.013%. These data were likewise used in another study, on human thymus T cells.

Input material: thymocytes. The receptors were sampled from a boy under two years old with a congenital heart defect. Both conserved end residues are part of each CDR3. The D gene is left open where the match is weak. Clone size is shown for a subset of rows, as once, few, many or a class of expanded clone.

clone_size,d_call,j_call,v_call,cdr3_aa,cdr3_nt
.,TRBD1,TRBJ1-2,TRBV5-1,CASSLADKGGYGYGYTF,TGCGCCAGCAGCTTGGCCGATAAAGGGGGCTACGGCTATGGCTACACCTTC
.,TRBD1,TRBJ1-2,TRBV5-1,CATSAGGDYGYTF,TGCGCCACCTCTGCAGGGGGCGACTATGGCTACACCTTC
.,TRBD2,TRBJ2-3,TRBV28,CASSSTVAGARDTQYF,TGTGCCAGCAGTTCCACCGTAGCGGGAGCTAGAGATACGCAGTATTTT
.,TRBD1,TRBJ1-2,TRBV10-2,CASRTGQGANYGYTF,TGCGCCAGCAGGACCGGACAGGGGGCGAACTATGGCTACACCTTC
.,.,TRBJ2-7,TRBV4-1,CASSFGAYEQYF,TGCGCCAGCAGCTTTGGAGCGTACGAGCAGTACTTC
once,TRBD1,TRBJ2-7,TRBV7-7,CASSLGGDRGSGSYEQYF,TGTGCCAGCAGCTTAGGTGGGGACAGGGGGTCGGGCTCCTACGAGCAGTACTTC
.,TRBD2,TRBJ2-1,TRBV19,CASSARLAGGRSYNEQFF,TGTGCCAGTAGTGCCCGACTAGCGGGAGGACGCTCCTACAATGAGCAGTTCTTC
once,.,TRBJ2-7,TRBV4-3,CASSQDPGVGEQYF,TGCGCCAGCAGCCAAGATCCCGGGGTAGGCGAGCAGTACTTC
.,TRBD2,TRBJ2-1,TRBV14,CASSPLGGARPYNEQFF,TGTGCCAGCAGCCCCCTCGGGGGGGCGCGCCCCTACAATGAGCAGTTCTTC
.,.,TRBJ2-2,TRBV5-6,CASSDTGTLNTGELFF,TGTGCCAGCAGCGATACCGGGACTCTTAACACCGGGGAGCTGTTTTTT
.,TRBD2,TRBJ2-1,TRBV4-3,CAGSLSLAAGGNEQFF,TGCGCCGGCAGCCTCTCACTAGCGGCGGGGGGGAATGAGCAGTTCTTC
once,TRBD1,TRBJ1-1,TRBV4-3,CASSQGGATDRAGTEAFF,TGCGCCAGCAGCCAAGGGGGGGCCACTGACAGGGCTGGGACTGAAGCTTTCTTT
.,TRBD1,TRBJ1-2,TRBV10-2,CASSDSTGGDYGYTF,TGCGCCAGCAGTGACAGCACAGGGGGCGACTATGGCTACACCTTC
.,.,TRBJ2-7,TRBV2,CASSRDTYEQYF,TGTGCCAGCAGTCGGGACACCTACGAGCAGTACTTC
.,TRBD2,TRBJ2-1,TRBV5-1,CASSWSGGNEQFF,TGCGCCAGCAGCTGGAGCGGGGGAAATGAGCAGTTCTTC
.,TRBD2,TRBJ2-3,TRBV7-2,CASSLWTSGGTDTQYF,TGTGCCAGCAGCTTATGGACTAGCGGGGGCACAGATACGCAGTATTTT
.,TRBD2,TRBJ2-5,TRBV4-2,CASSQDQGLAETQYF,TGTGCCAGCAGCCAAGACCAGGGACTAGCTGAGACCCAGTACTTC
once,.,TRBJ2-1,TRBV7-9,CASSSSEDEQFF,TGTGCCAGCAGCTCGAGCGAGGATGAGCAGTTCTTC
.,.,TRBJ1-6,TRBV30,CAWRAAPGLSPLHF,TGTGCCTGGAGGGCCGCCCCTGGGCTTTCACCCCTCCACTTT
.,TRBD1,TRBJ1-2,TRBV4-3,CASSQGTRWDSFNYGYTF,TGCGCCAGCAGCCAAGGGACTCGTTGGGACAGTTTCAACTATGGCTACACCTTC
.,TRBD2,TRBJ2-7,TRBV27,CASSLSGDGGSYEQYF,TGTGCCAGCAGTTTATCGGGGGACGGGGGGTCCTACGAGCAGTACTTC
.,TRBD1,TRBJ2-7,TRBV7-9,CASSSGQDAYEQYF,TGTGCCAGCAGCTCCGGACAGGACGCCTACGAGCAGTACTTC
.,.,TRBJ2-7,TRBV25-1,CASSANPQGRQGPYEQYF,TGTGCCAGCAGCGCGAACCCACAGGGCAGGCAGGGGCCTTACGAGCAGTACTTC
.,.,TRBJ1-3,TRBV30,CAWHTGPVSGNTIYF,TGTGCCTGGCATACAGGGCCTGTCTCTGGAAACACCATATATTTT
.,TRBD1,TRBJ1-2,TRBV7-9,CASSLVWGQGMDYGYTF,TGTGCCAGCAGCTTAGTTTGGGGACAGGGGATGGACTATGGCTACACCTTC
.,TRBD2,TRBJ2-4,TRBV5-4,CASSLGGSWLAKNIQYF,TGTGCCAGCAGCTTGGGCGGGAGTTGGTTAGCCAAAAACATTCAGTACTTC
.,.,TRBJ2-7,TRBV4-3,CASSQDVAGPSYEQYF,TGCGCCAGCAGCCAAGATGTCGCGGGACCCTCCTACGAGCAGTACTTC
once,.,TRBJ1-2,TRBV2,CASSESRPRGYTF,TGTGCCAGCAGTGAATCCCGGCCGCGGGGCTACACCTTC
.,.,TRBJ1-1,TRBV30,CAWSSWGDTEAFF,TGTGCCTGGAGTTCCTGGGGGGACACTGAAGCTTTCTTT
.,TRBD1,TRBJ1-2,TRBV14,CASSQSVQGAYGYTF,TGTGCCAGCAGCCAAAGTGTACAGGGGGCCTATGGCTACACCTTC
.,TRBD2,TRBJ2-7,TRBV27,CASSLLRGRHYEQYF,TGTGCCAGCAGTTTATTGCGCGGGAGGCACTACGAGCAGTACTTC
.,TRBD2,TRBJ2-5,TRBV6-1,CASPGTSGQETQYF,TGTGCCAGCCCGGGGACTAGCGGACAAGAGACCCAGTACTTC
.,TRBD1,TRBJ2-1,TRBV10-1,CASSESGQGSDEQFF,TGCGCCAGCAGTGAGTCGGGACAGGGGTCGGATGAGCAGTTCTTC
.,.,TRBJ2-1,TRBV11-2,CASSLLQGWSYNEQFF,TGTGCCAGCAGCTTACTTCAGGGTTGGTCCTACAATGAGCAGTTCTTC
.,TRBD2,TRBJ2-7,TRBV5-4,CASSLENRTSGAEQYF,TGTGCCAGCAGCTTGGAGAACAGGACTAGCGGGGCCGAGCAGTACTTC
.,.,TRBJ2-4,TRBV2,CASSEISKGRAKNIQYF,TGTGCCAGCAGTGAAATCTCCAAAGGGAGGGCCAAAAACATTCAGTACTTC
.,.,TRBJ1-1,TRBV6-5,CASSYGQGPGPEAFF,TGTGCCAGCAGTTACGGTCAGGGCCCTGGGCCTGAAGCTTTCTTT
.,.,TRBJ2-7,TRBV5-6,CASSLNRLDRTYEQYF,TGTGCCAGCAGCTTGAATCGGTTGGACAGAACCTACGAGCAGTACTTC
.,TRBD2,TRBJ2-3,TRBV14,CASSQEVAGGKDTQYF,TGTGCCAGCAGCCAAGAGGTAGCGGGGGGGAAGGATACGCAGTATTTT
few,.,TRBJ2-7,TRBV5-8,CASSFRLDLYEQYF,TGTGCCAGCAGCTTCAGACTAGACCTCTACGAGCAGTACTTC
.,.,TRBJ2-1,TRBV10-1,CASSEWGTLTYNEQFF,TGCGCCAGCAGTGAGTGGGGGACTTTGACCTACAATGAGCAGTTCTTC
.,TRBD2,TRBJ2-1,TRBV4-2,CASSSRTSGGRSYNEQFF,TGTGCCAGCAGCTCCCGGACTAGCGGGGGGCGCTCCTACAATGAGCAGTTCTTC
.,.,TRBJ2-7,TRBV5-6,CASSPRSGINSYEQYF,TGTGCCAGCAGCCCAAGAAGCGGAATCAACTCCTACGAGCAGTACTTC
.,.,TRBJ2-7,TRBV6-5,CASSNGGGPEQYF,TGTGCCAGCAGTAATGGAGGGGGCCCCGAGCAGTACTTC
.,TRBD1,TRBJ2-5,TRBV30,CAWSLRDRGLQETQYF,TGTGCCTGGAGTCTCCGGGACAGGGGGCTTCAAGAGACCCAGTACTTC
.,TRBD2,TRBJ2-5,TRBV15,CATGRRAGGETQYF,TGTGCCACCGGCAGAAGAGCGGGAGGAGAGACCCAGTACTTC
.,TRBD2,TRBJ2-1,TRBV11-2,CASSSGLAGGDEQLF,TGTGCCAGCAGCTCAGGACTAGCGGGAGGGGATGAGCAGCTCTTC
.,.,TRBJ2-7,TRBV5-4,CASSSRPIYEQYF,TGTGCCAGCAGCTCCAGGCCCATATACGAGCAGTACTTC
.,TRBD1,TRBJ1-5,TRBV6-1,CASGTGPDQPQHF,TGTGCCAGCGGGACAGGGCCTGATCAGCCCCAGCATTTT
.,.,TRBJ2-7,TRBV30,CAWSPRGSYEQYF,TGTGCCTGGAGCCCTAGGGGGTCCTACGAGCAGTACTTC
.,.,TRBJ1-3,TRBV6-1,CASSEPKDRPGNTIYF,TGTGCCAGCAGTGAACCAAAAGACAGACCTGGAAACACCATATATTTT
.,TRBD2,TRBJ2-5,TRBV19,CASSIRSAGVGGETQYF,TGTGCCAGTAGTATCCGGTCGGCGGGAGTGGGGGGAGAGACCCAGTACTTC
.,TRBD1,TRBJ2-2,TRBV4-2,CASSQDGGRGLSNTGELFF,TGTGCCAGCAGCCAAGACGGGGGCAGGGGGCTGTCGAACACCGGGGAGCTGTTTTTT
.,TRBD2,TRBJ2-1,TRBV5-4,CASTTSGRAPEQFF,TGTGCCAGCACCACTAGCGGGAGGGCCCCCGAGCAGTTCTTC
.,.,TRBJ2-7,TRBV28,CASSQIYEQYF,TGTGCCAGCAGCCAAATCTACGAGCAGTACTTC
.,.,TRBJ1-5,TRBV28,CASSSHQEQGLGNQPQHF,TGTGCCAGCAGTTCGCACCAAGAGCAGGGGCTTGGCAATCAGCCCCAGCATTTT